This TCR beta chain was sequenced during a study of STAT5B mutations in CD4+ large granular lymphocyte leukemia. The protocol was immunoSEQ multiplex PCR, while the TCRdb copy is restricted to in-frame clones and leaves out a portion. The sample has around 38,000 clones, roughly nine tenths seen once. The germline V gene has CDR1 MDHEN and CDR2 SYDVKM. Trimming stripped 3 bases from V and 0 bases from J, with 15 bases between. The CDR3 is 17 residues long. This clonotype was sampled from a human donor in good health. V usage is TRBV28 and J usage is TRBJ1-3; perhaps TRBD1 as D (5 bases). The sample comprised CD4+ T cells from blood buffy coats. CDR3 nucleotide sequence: TGTGCCAGCAGTTTCCTGGCGGGGCTAGGCTCTGGAAACACCATATATTTT. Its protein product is CASSFLAGLGSGNTIYF.